A selection of T cell receptor beta chains follows, all from one sample in a study of early T cells in non-severe SARS-CoV-2 infection. TCRdb recomputed calls from the 5' RACE reads with MiXCR, one row per CDR3 protein. The table records some 96,000 distinct CDR3 sequences, about 11% of them present only once. This sample comprised whole blood, obtained at baseline. The receptors here all came from an adult who was a healthcare worker with PCR-confirmed SARS-CoV-2 infection or an uninfected control (not recorded which). CDR3s include the opening cysteine and the closing phenylalanine or tryptophan. D genes are given only for firm matches. Size is stated for part of the rows, as once, few or many counts, or as a class when the clone is expanded.

d_gene	v_gene	abundance	len	j_gene	CDR3aa	CDR3nt
.	TRBV10-3	few	13	TRBJ2-7	CAISANSAGEQYF	TGTGCCATCAGTGCAAACTCTGCGGGCGAGCAGTACTTC
.	TRBV7-9	.	12	TRBJ2-1	CASSLTGYEQFF	TGTGCCAGCAGCTTAACAGGGTATGAGCAGTTCTTC
TRBD2	TRBV5-6	few	15	TRBJ2-1	CASSLMGTSGREQFF	TGTGCCAGCAGCCTCATGGGGACTAGCGGTAGAGAGCAGTTCTTC
TRBD1	TRBV2	many	15	TRBJ1-2	CASSDSTGTVYGYTF	TGTGCCAGCAGTGACTCCACCGGGACAGTTTATGGCTACACCTTC
.	TRBV24-1	.	13	TRBJ1-6	CATSEAYNSPLHF	TGTGCCACCAGTGAAGCATATAATTCACCCCTCCACTTT
.	TRBV7-2	few	15	TRBJ2-3	CASSAGQTQLDTQYF	TGTGCCAGCAGCGCGGGTCAGACTCAGCTGGATACGCAGTATTTT
.	TRBV3-1	.	14	TRBJ2-7	CASSQDPSDYEQYF	TGTGCCAGCAGCCAAGATCCCAGTGACTACGAGCAGTACTTC
TRBD2	TRBV18	.	18	TRBJ2-3	CASSPILGLAGGPDTQYF	TGTGCCAGCTCACCGATACTCGGACTAGCGGGGGGGCCAGATACGCAGTATTTT
TRBD2	TRBV20-1	.	14	TRBJ2-1	CSAPAGTPRHEQFF	TGCAGTGCGCCAGCGGGGACCCCTCGGCATGAGCAGTTCTTC
.	TRBV21-1	many	15	TRBJ1-2	CASSKRDRDDYGYTF	TGTGCCAGCAGCAAACGGGACAGGGATGACTATGGCTACACCTTC
.	TRBV7-2	.	16	TRBJ2-5	CASSSSLVISGETQYF	TGTGCCAGCAGCTCCTCACTAGTCATATCTGGGGAGACCCAGTACTTC
.	TRBV21-1	.	14	TRBJ2-3	CASSKRVGTDTQYF	TGTGCCAGCAGCAAAAGGGTAGGGACAGATACGCAGTATTTT
.	TRBV5-8	.	13	TRBJ2-4	CASSLDGANIQYF	TGTGCCAGCAGCTTGGATGGGGCGAACATTCAGTACTTC
.	TRBV6-2/TRBV6-3	.	14	TRBJ1-1	CASSYGAPTGSAFF	TGTGCCAGCAGTTACGGCGCTCCCACGGGGTCAGCTTTCTTT
TRBD2	TRBV27	.	15	TRBJ2-3	CASSSQREVSDTQYF	TGTGCCAGCAGTTCCCAGCGGGAGGTATCAGATACGCAGTATTTT
.	TRBV3-1	.	15	TRBJ1-4	CASSQDAAIGEKLFF	TGTGCCAGCAGCCAAGACGCGGCAATAGGTGAAAAACTGTTTTTT
TRBD1	TRBV20-1	.	13	TRBJ2-1	CSAWDRIPNEQFF	TGCAGTGCCTGGGACAGGATACCCAATGAGCAGTTCTTC
TRBD2	TRBV9	.	14	TRBJ2-7	CASSVGLADYEQYF	TGTGCCAGCAGCGTGGGACTAGCTGACTACGAGCAGTACTTC
.	TRBV27	.	14	TRBJ2-7	CASSYQGSVYEQYF	TGTGCCAGCAGTTACCAAGGGAGTGTCTACGAGCAGTACTTC
.	TRBV30	many	14	TRBJ2-3	CAWSVGGHTDTQYF	TGTGCCTGGAGTGTGGGGGGCCACACAGATACGCAGTATTTT
.	TRBV21-1	few	16	TRBJ2-3	CASSKAASGGWYTQYF	TGTGCCAGCAGCAAAGCGGCGAGCGGGGGGTGGTATACGCAGTATTTT
TRBD2	TRBV20-1	.	17	TRBJ2-1	CSARPRVLAGTHNEQFF	TGCAGTGCTAGACCGAGGGTACTAGCGGGAACACACAATGAGCAGTTCTTC
TRBD2	TRBV6-1	.	15	TRBJ2-3	CASTKAGASTDTQYF	TGTGCCAGCACTAAAGCGGGGGCCAGCACAGATACGCAGTATTTT
.	TRBV29-1	many	13	TRBJ2-1	CSFTTARYNEQFF	TGCAGTTTCACCACGGCACGCTACAATGAGCAGTTCTTC
TRBD2	TRBV3-1	few	14	TRBJ2-1	CASSQDGTSHEQFF	TGTGCCAGCAGCCAAGATGGGACTAGCCATGAGCAGTTCTTC
.	TRBV5-4	.	15	TRBJ2-3	CASSLYGGSADTQYF	TGTGCCAGCAGCTTGTATGGGGGCAGCGCAGATACGCAGTATTTT
TRBD2	TRBV20-1	few	14	TRBJ2-1	CSAWALAGGNEQFF	TGCAGTGCGTGGGCGCTAGCGGGGGGTAATGAGCAGTTCTTC
.	TRBV29-1	many	13	TRBJ2-7	CSVATGEDYEQYF	TGCAGCGTGGCGACTGGAGAAGACTACGAGCAGTACTTC
.	TRBV6-2/TRBV6-3	few	12	TRBJ2-3	CASSYLGTRQYF	TGTGCCAGCAGTTACCTCGGGACCCGCCAGTATTTT
.	TRBV29-1	.	12	TRBJ2-1	CSVEPLHLEQFF	TGCAGCGTTGAGCCCCTCCACCTGGAGCAGTTCTTC
TRBD2	TRBV11-2	few	15	TRBJ2-3	CASSRPAGYPDTQYF	TGTGCCAGCAGCCGCCCAGCGGGGTACCCAGATACGCAGTATTTT
TRBD1	TRBV20-1	few	13	TRBJ2-3	CSAIGQGSDTQYF	TGCAGTGCTATTGGACAGGGGTCAGATACGCAGTATTTT
TRBD1	TRBV10-3	few	15	TRBJ1-4	CAIRRDSATNEKLFF	TGTGCCATCAGGAGGGACAGTGCAACTAATGAAAAACTGTTTTTT
.	TRBV11-2	.	17	TRBJ2-3	CASSLDENSPITDTQYF	TGTGCCAGCAGCTTAGATGAAAACTCACCGATCACAGATACGCAGTATTTT
TRBD1	TRBV19	.	14	TRBJ2-2	CASGQGSNTGELFF	TGTGCCAGCGGACAGGGGTCGAACACCGGGGAGCTGTTTTTT
.	TRBV12-3/TRBV12-4	many	13	TRBJ2-5	CASSPRYQETQYF	TGTGCCAGCAGTCCTAGGTACCAAGAGACCCAGTACTTC
TRBD1	TRBV19	few	17	TRBJ1-6	CASSVGTVTAYGSPLHF	TGTGCCAGTAGTGTCGGGACAGTGACCGCATACGGTTCACCCCTCCACTTT
TRBD2	TRBV5-1	.	17	TRBJ2-5	CASSTGTSGRWVETQYF	TGCGCCAGCAGCACGGGGACTAGCGGGAGATGGGTAGAGACCCAGTACTTC
.	TRBV30	few	12	TRBJ2-7	CAWRGQSSEQYF	TGTGCCTGGAGGGGACAATCTTCCGAGCAGTACTTC
.	TRBV5-6	.	13	TRBJ1-3	CASSRRAKNTIYF	TGTGCCAGCAGCCGCCGAGCTAAAAACACCATATATTTT
TRBD1	TRBV2	.	15	TRBJ2-7	CASSEGGTATYEQYF	TGTGCCAGCAGTGAAGGTGGGACAGCGACCTACGAGCAGTACTTC
.	TRBV9	many	12	TRBJ1-2	CASSVGDYGYTF	TGTGCCAGCAGCGTAGGGGATTATGGCTACACCTTC
TRBD2	TRBV11-1	few	16	TRBJ2-1	CASSLLSGLASNEQFF	TGTGCCAGCAGCTTATTAAGTGGACTAGCGTCTAATGAGCAGTTCTTC
TRBD1	TRBV5-1	few	16	TRBJ2-7	CASSGSWGQSSYEQYF	TGCGCCAGCAGCGGTTCCTGGGGACAGTCGTCCTACGAGCAGTACTTC
.	TRBV12-5	.	14	TRBJ1-5	CASGGAFGNQPQHF	TGTGCTAGCGGGGGGGCGTTCGGCAATCAGCCCCAGCATTTT
TRBD2	TRBV20-1	.	14	TRBJ2-3	CSASRGLVTDTQYF	TGCAGTGCTAGTAGGGGACTAGTCACAGATACGCAGTATTTT
.	TRBV21-1	many	16	TRBJ2-2	CASSKSTPGDTGELFF	TGTGCCAGCAGCAAATCGACACCTGGTGACACCGGGGAGCTGTTTTTT
.	TRBV5-1	.	14	TRBJ1-1	CASSLTGLNTEAFF	TGCGCCAGCAGCTTGACAGGGCTGAACACTGAAGCTTTCTTT
TRBD2	TRBV20-1	many	16	TRBJ2-1	CSARSLAGVSYNEQFF	TGCAGTGCTAGAAGCCTAGCGGGAGTTTCCTACAATGAGCAGTTCTTC
.	TRBV7-2	.	14	TRBJ1-1	CASNWGEMNTEAFF	TGTGCCAGCAATTGGGGAGAAATGAACACTGAAGCTTTCTTT
TRBD1	TRBV19	many	16	TRBJ1-5	CASSTGGTGGGQPQHF	TGTGCCAGTAGTACAGGGGGAACAGGGGGCGGTCAGCCCCAGCATTTT
TRBD1	TRBV7-3	few	17	TRBJ2-1	CASSFRDRADNNNEQFF	TGTGCCAGCAGCTTCCGGGACAGGGCCGATAACAATAATGAGCAGTTCTTC
TRBD1	TRBV6-2/TRBV6-3	many	14	TRBJ2-1	CASHTGATYNEQFF	TGTGCCAGCCACACAGGGGCCACCTACAATGAGCAGTTCTTC